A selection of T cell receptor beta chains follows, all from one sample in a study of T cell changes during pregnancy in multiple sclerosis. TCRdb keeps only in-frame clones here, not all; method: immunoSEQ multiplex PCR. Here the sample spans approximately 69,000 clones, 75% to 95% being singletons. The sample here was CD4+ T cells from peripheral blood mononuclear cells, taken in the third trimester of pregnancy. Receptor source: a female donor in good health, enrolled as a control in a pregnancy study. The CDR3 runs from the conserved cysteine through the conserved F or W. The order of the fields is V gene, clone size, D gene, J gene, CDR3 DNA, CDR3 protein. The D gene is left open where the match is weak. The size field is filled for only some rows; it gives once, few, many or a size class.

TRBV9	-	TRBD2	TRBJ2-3	TGTGCCAGCAGCGTAGCATGGGGGGGGTACACAGATACGCAGTATTTT	CASSVAWGGYTDTQYF
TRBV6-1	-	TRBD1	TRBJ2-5	TGTGCCAGCAGGAGAGACAGGGGAGAGACCCAGTACTTC	CASRRDRGETQYF
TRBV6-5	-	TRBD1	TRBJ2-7	TGTGCCAGCAACGGGCCAGGGGGCTACGAGCAGTACTTC	CASNGPGGYEQYF
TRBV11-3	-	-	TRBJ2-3	TGTGCCAGCAGCTTACCCTTGCCTTCCGGGGGGCCCAGCACAGATACGCAGTATTTT	CASSLPLPSGGPSTDTQYF
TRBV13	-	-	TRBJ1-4	TGTGCCAGCAGCCCAGGAGGCCCAAATGAAAAACTGTTTTTT	CASSPGGPNEKLFF
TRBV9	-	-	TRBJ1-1	TGTGCCAGCAGCGCCTTCGACAGACATTTGGAAAACACTGAAGCTTTCTTT	CASSAFDRHLENTEAFF
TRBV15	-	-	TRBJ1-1	TGTGCCACCAGCAGAGACCCCAAGGGAGGTACTGAAGCTTTCTTT	CATSRDPKGGTEAFF
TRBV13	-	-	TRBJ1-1	TGTGCCAGCAGCTTAGGAGGGCGGGGGGTCACTGAAGCTTTCTTT	CASSLGGRGVTEAFF
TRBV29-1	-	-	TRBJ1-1	TGCAGCGTCGGCCTTGGCGGGGACACTGAAGCTTTCTTT	CSVGLGGDTEAFF
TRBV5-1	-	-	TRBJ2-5	TGCGCCAGCAGCTTGCAGGGGCCCCAAGAGACCCAGTACTTC	CASSLQGPQETQYF
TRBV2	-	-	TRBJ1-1	TGTGCCAGCAGTCCGCGGGTCGAAGCTTTCTTT	CASSPRVEAFF
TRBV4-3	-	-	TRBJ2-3	TGCGCCAGCAGCCAAGATTTGGGGACTCGCACAGATACGCAGTATTTT	CASSQDLGTRTDTQYF
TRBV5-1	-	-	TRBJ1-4	TGCGCCAGCAGCTTCAACCCGGGGATGGGGACTAATGAAAAACTGTTTTTT	CASSFNPGMGTNEKLFF
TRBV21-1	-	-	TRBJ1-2	TGTGCCATCGGCAGAAGGGGACTCTATGGCTACACCTTC	CAIGRRGLYGYTF
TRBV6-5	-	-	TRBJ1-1	TGTGCCAGCAGTTACTCGCCAGGGCCCACTGAAGCTTTCTTT	CASSYSPGPTEAFF
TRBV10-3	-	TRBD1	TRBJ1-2	TGTGCCATCAGCGACAGGGGGAGAGTCTATGGCTACACCTTC	CAISDRGRVYGYTF
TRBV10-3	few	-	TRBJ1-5	TGTGCCATCAGTGAGGGACAGAGAAGGGAGCCCCAGCATTTT	CAISEGQRREPQHF
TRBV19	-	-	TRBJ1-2	TGTGCCAGTAGTATAGAGGTAGCAGCAGGCTACACCTTC	CASSIEVAAGYTF
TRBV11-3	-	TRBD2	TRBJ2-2	TGTGCCAGCAGCTTAAGTATTCTGGCGGGGGGCCAGAACACCGGGGAGCTGTTTTTT	CASSLSILAGGQNTGELFF
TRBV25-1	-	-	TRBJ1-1	TGTGCCAGCAGTTCTCGCGGGGACACTGAAGCTTTCTTT	CASSSRGDTEAFF
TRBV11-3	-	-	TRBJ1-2	TGTGCCAGCAGCTTAGCCGAGTATGGCTACACCTTC	CASSLAEYGYTF
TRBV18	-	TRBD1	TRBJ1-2	TGTGCCAGCTGGGCCGGGACAGGGGGCTTGGACTATGGCTACACCTTC	CASWAGTGGLDYGYTF
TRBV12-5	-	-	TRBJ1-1	TGTGCTAGTGGTCAGGACAGACGGCCTTTTGGCACTGAAGCTTTCTTT	CASGQDRRPFGTEAFF
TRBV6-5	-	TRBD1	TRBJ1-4	TGTGCCAGCAGCTGGAACGAGAGGACAGGTGAAAAACTGTTTTTT	CASSWNERTGEKLFF
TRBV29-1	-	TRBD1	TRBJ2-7	TGCAGCGCCAGGGACAGGGGGCAGAACGAGCAGTACTTC	CSARDRGQNEQYF
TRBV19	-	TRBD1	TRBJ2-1	TGTGCCAGTAGTATTTGGGACAGGACCCACAATGAGCAGTTCTTC	CASSIWDRTHNEQFF